This T cell receptor (beta chain) was found in a study of long-term antiretroviral therapy in people with HIV. Study-level findings and limits: Clones that had undergone expansion before ART prevailed in the repertoire throughout all time points.

The CDR3 has 16 amino acids. CDR1 and CDR2 (germline): MNHNY, SVGAGI (reference sequence). V gave up 6 bases and J gave up 1 base, with 19 bases separating them. Survey-level resolution applied to immunoSEQ assay v3.0. Sequenced by immunoSEQ multiplex PCR; TCRdb stores in-frame clones only, minus some. There are 30,000 to 40,000 clones in the sample; less than 90% occur only once, and roughly 3.6% lies in the top ten. In regard to this clone: Its antigen is currently unknown.

V and J are TRBV6-6 and TRBJ2-7, with TRBD2 as a possible D gene (6 bases). This TCR was sampled from a woman younger than 35 with HIV. The starting material was unsorted PBMCs, obtained just before starting antiretroviral therapy. The CDR3: CASSLISGRLSYEQYF. CDR3 coding DNA: TGTGCCAGCAGCCTAATTAGCGGCAGACTATCCTACGAGCAGTACTTC.